This TCR beta chain was captured by sequencing in a study of blood T cell repertoires in COVID-19. At the level of the study: Material from acute and convalescent COVID-19 was sourced from the United States, Italy and Spain.

CDR3 size: 16 residues. V lost 3 bases and J lost 4; bases outside the gene matches: 7. Looked up from germline, CDR1 is MNHNS and CDR2 is SASEGT. The method was immunoSEQ multiplex PCR; TCRdb's version includes in-frame clones alone and lacks a portion of them. The table includes 100,000 to 150,000 clones, around four fifths detected once. Sequenced input: peripheral blood. This sequence originates from a human donor in a cohort sampled during active COVID-19. V is TRBV6-1 and J is TRBJ2-2; 8 bases align to TRBD1. Here the CDR3 reads CASSDQGAIGTGELFF. CDR3 nucleotides: TGTGCCAGCAGTGATCAGGGGGCTATAGGCACCGGGGAGCTGTTTTTT.